These 17 T cell receptor beta chains share one sample of origin, sequenced in a study of CD8+CD57+ T cells in acquired aplastic anemia. TCR beta VDJ combinations and CDR3 sequences were profiled from genomic DNA. One entry per CDR3 protein results from TCRdb running MiXCR on the reads. The sample records about 170,000 distinct CDR3 sequences, approximately 44% being singletons. Sequencing used sorted CD4+, CD8+, or CD8+CD57+ T cells (not recorded which) from PBMCs. Every receptor here comes from a human donor in good health.

The genes are TRBV20-1 and TRBJ2-1; TRBD2 matches 14 bases. The CDR3 sequence is 15 residues long. The V gene end was trimmed by 0 bases and the J gene end by 9 bases; junction bases not matched to a gene: 4. Germline CDR1 DFQATT, CDR2 SNEGSKA (reference sequence). In nucleotides, the CDR3 is TGCAGTGCTAGAGACTGGACTAGCGGGAGGATTGAGCAGTTCTTC. This codes for CSARDWTSGRIEQFF.

This clonotype was detected ten times or more. The J gene is TRBJ2-6, the V gene TRBV7-2; weak D call: TRBD2 (6 bases). The CDR3 length is 16 residues. Trimming left V 5 bases short and J 1 base short, with 12 bases between. CDR1 is SGHTA and CDR2 is FQGNSA in the germline V gene. DNA for the CDR3: TGTGCCAGCAGCCCGGACGGAGGGTCTGGGGCCAACGTCCTGACTTTC. Amino acids: CASSPDGGSGANVLTF.

For this clonotype: This may stem from a read error, because a much larger clone lies one nucleotide away. The rearrangement uses TRBV5-6 and TRBJ1-5; a possible D gene is TRBD1 (6 bases). V lost 1 base to trimming and J lost 0 bases, with 8 bases between them. Germline V gives CDR1 SGHDT, CDR2 YYEEEE. This CDR3 has 15 amino acids. The CDR3 here is CASSLTGTSNQPQHF. In nucleotides, the CDR3 is TGTGCCAGCAGCTTGACAGGGACTAGCAATCAGCCCCAGCATTTT.

Notes on this clonotype: The junction departs from the called germline gene at one end, perhaps through a read error. This chain uses TRBV10-3 with TRBJ1-1; TRBD1 is a possible D gene (5 bases). Germline CDR1 and CDR2: ENHRY and SYGVKD. The CDR3 runs to 15 residues. The CDR3 reads CAVSDTGGLNTEAFF. CDR3 in DNA: TGTGCCGTCAGCGACACGGGGGGTCTGAACACTGAAGCTTTCTTT.

The V and J genes are TRBV3-1 and TRBJ1-4; TRBD1 matches at 7 bases. Germline V gene lookup returns CDR1 LGHDT and CDR2 YNNKEL (reference sequence). Trimming removed 4 bases from V and 4 bases from J; junction bases left unmatched: 6. The CDR3 runs to 15 residues. The CDR3 here is CASSLQGQNNEKLFF. CDR3 bases: TGTGCCAGCAGCCTCCAGGGACAGAATAATGAAAAACTGTTTTTT.

This clonotype was picked up a small number of times. The chain recombines TRBV2 with TRBJ2-7; TRBD1 matches at 9 bases. V gave up 4 bases and J gave up 3 bases; unmatched junction bases: 7. The V gene's germline CDR1 is SNHLY and CDR2 FYNNEI. The CDR3 covers 15 residues. This CDR3 reads CASSADRGYLYEQYF. CDR3 DNA: TGTGCCAGCAGTGCCGACAGGGGGTACCTCTACGAGCAGTACTTC.

This clonotype was picked up many times. The junction shows a germline mismatch at one end, possibly a read error. The gene calls are TRBV10-3 and TRBJ1-3, with 8 bases that match TRBD1. The CDR3 extends over 18 amino acids. Germline V lookup: CDR1 ENHRY, CDR2 SYGVKD. The CDR3 spells CAISDLVATGDSGDTIYF. The CDR3 DNA reads as TGTGCCATCAGTGACCTCGTAGCGACAGGGGACTCTGGAGACACCATATATTTT.

This clonotype appeared many times. This rearrangement joins TRBV6-5 to TRBJ2-1; D perhaps matches TRBD1 (6 bases). Germline CDR1 and CDR2: MNHEY and SVGAGI. This CDR3 is built from 15 residues. V lost 0 bases to trimming and J lost 2 bases, with 8 bases between them. Here the CDR3 DNA reads TGTGCCAGCAGTTACTCTCAGGGGCCCTACAATGAGCAGTTCTTC. Amino acids: CASSYSQGPYNEQFF.

This chain connects TRBV7-2 to TRBJ1-1, with D perhaps TRBD1 (5 bases). The length of the CDR3 is 11 residues. V gave up 5 bases and J gave up 7 bases, with 8 bases separating them. CDR1 and CDR2 from the germline V gene are SGHTA and FQGNSA. In DNA form, the CDR3 reads TGTGCCAGCAGCCGGACATTTGAAGCTTTCTTT. Translation gives CASSRTFEAFF.

The chain employs TRBV15 and TRBJ2-7; TRBD1 might be the D (6 bases). Deletions cut 4 bases from V and 2 bases from J, with 9 bases between. Per the germline V gene, CDR1 is LNHNV and CDR2 is YYDKDF (reference sequence). The CDR3 sequence is 13 residues long. The CDR3 sequence: CATSTDRTYEQYF. The CDR3 nucleotides read TGTGCCACCAGCACGGACAGAACCTACGAGCAGTACTTC.

This clonotype was seen only once. The chain uses TRBV20-1 and TRBJ2-7, with D possibly matching TRBD1 (5 bases). The CDR3 runs 12 residues. Germline V gene sequence: CDR1 DFQATT, CDR2 SNEGSKA (reference sequence). Trimming left V 3 bases short and J 2 bases short, with 8 bases between. CDR3: CSASDRAYEQYF. CDR3 nucleotide sequence: TGCAGTGCTAGTGACAGAGCCTACGAGCAGTACTTC.

This clonotype was recorded only once. The CDR3 here is CASSRTGVTEAFF. The CDR3 DNA reads as TGTGCCAGCAGCCGGACAGGGGTCACTGAAGCTTTCTTT. The chain couples TRBV7-2 to TRBJ1-1, with 9 nucleotides matching TRBD1. After removal of 5 bases from V and 4 bases from J, the junction contained 2 bases not matched to a gene. Germline V gene lookup returns CDR1 SGHTA and CDR2 FQGNSA. The CDR3 is 13 residues long. Filled out from reference TRBV7-2 and TRBJ1-1, the complete variable domain reads GAGVSQSPSNKVTEKGKDVELRCDPISGHTALYWYRQSLGQGLEFLIYFQGNSAPDKSGLPSDRFSAERTGGSVSTLTIQRTQQEDSAVYLCASSRTGVTEAFFGQGTRLTVV.

There are a few counts of this clonotype. The genes are TRBV18 and TRBJ2-2; tentative D call: TRBD1 (5 bases). This CDR3 is 15 amino acids long. Between the trimmed V and J ends, which lost 3 bases and 2 bases, there was a span of 10 bases. The germline CDR1 and CDR2 sequences are KGHSH and LQKENI. Here the CDR3 reads CASSPADINTGELFF. CDR3 bases: TGTGCCAGCTCACCGGCGGACATCAACACCGGGGAGCTGTTTTTT.

This clonotype was seen more than once but under ten times. The CDR3: CASSYYNRGEPQHF. The CDR3 nucleotides read TGTGCCAGCAGTTATTACAACAGGGGAGAGCCCCAGCATTTT. This rearrangement joins TRBV28 to TRBJ1-5; 7 positions agree with TRBD1. CDR3 length equals 14 residues. Germline-derived CDR1 and CDR2 are MDHEN and SYDVKM. V shed 4 bases, J shed 8 bases, and the junction held 8 bases outside the gene matches.

The chain carries TRBV3-1 and TRBJ2-2, with D hard to call. This CDR3 has 12 amino acids. CDR1 is LGHDT, CDR2 YNNKEL, per germline (reference sequence). V gave up 5 bases and J gave up 10 bases, with 11 bases separating them. Here the CDR3 DNA reads TGTGCCAGCAGCTTAGTTTGGCAGGAGCTGTTTTTT. This encodes CASSLVWQELFF.

This clonotype has just a few counts. The chain joins TRBV15 to TRBJ2-5; no clear D. Germline V lookup: CDR1 LNHNV, CDR2 YYDKDF (reference sequence). The CDR3 is 14 residues long. V was cut by 2 bases and J by 4 bases, with 11 bases left in between. CDR3 in DNA: TGTGCCACCAGCAGATCGGCGTTTGTAGAGACCCAGTACTTC. It is translated as CATSRSAFVETQYF. The variable domain in full, completed from reference TRBV15 and TRBJ2-5, reads DAMVIQNPRYQVTQFGKPVTLSCSQTLNHNVMYWYQQKSSQAPKLLFHYYDKDFNNEADTPDNFQSRRPNTSFCFLDIRSPGLGDTAMYLCATSRSAFVETQYFGPGTRLLVL.

This clonotype came up a few times. V and J are TRBV18 and TRBJ1-4, with D tentatively TRBD1 (5 bases). The CDR3 has 14 residues. Germline V gene data show CDR1 as KGHSH and CDR2 as LQKENI. With 6 bases removed from V and 4 bases from J, the gap between germline ends came to 12 bases. The CDR3 nucleotides read TGTGCCAGCTCCGGGTTACAGGATAATGAAAAACTGTTTTTT. This encodes CASSGLQDNEKLFF.